This T cell receptor (beta chain) was captured by sequencing in a study of OX40 agonist ivuxolimab in advanced cancers. About the study: Each dose-escalation patient presented with hepatocellular carcinoma, melanoma, renal cell or head and neck cancer. Among those enrolled, mean age was 60 years (range roughly 23 to 85) and approximately 80% were male.

As regards this clone: The antigen remains unidentified.

The germline CDR1 and CDR2 sequences are LGHNA and YSLEER. The CDR3 contains 13 residues. V shed 6 bases and J 6 bases; nucleotides not matched to a gene: 4. Sequenced by immunoSEQ multiplex PCR; TCRdb stores in-frame clones only, minus some. The sample consists of 74,000 or so clones, about 92% of them appearing once. Whole-study findings and limits: What antigens the expanded peripheral T cells recognized was never established. Both CD4+ and CD8+ T cell populations in blood had undergone clonal expansion by week 6 at 0.1 to 3.0 mg/kg.

The source was CD4+ or CD8+ T cells sorted from blood, collected in a trial of the OX40 agonist ivuxolimab. The clonotype comes from an adult with an advanced solid tumor such as melanoma, head and neck, liver or kidney cancer. The chain employs TRBV4-3 and TRBJ1-2; 10 bases line up with TRBD1. For the CDR3, the DNA is TGCGCCAGCAGAGGGGGGACAGGGGATGGCTACACCTTC. Its protein product is CASRGGTGDGYTF.